The T cell receptor (beta chain) described here comes from a study of Graves' ophthalmopathy and Graves' hyperthyroidism. Study summary: Peripheral blood was collected at initial diagnosis, before any treatment.

In this sample, this clonotype turned up many times. Its antigen is not identified. RNA served as the template for amplifying TCR beta CDR3 regions. RT-PCR in the first round used HTBI primers; a second-round multiplex PCR followed. Using its own MiXCR run on the multiplex PCR reads, TCRdb lists one record per CDR3 protein. The profile covers about 380,000 distinct CDR3 sequences, with roughly 15% appearing a single time and around 7% taken by the ten largest. With 1 base removed from V and 0 bases from J, the gap between germline ends came to 16 bases. Looked up from germline, CDR1 is KGHSH and CDR2 is LQKENI. The length of the CDR3 is 18 residues. Hyperthyroidism patients were newly diagnosed, under 2 months' duration, aged 18 to 65. Overall study findings and caveats: The authors also found most expanded thyroid clonotypes above 0.001 frequency in blood.

This TCR was recovered from a young woman with stable Graves' hyperthyroidism. Sequencing was done on a sample of peripheral blood. The V gene is TRBV18, the J gene TRBJ1-3; a weak D match, TRBD1 (6 bases). CDR3 sequence (DNA): TGTGCCAGCTCACCACTCGTTTCACAGGGCAACTCTGGAAACACCATATATTTT. Amino acid sequence: CASSPLVSQGNSGNTIYF.